This record covers a single TCR beta chain. This entry comes from a study of T cells expressing NK-cell markers. TCRdb re-called the 5' RACE reads; one entry per CDR3 protein, DNA not given. Recorded here are about 370,000 distinct CDR3 sequences; the top ten clones represent about 10%. The germline gives CDR1 SGHAT, CDR2 FQNNGV. The CDR3 consists of 15 residues. The rearrangement joins TRBV11-2 to TRBJ2-4; there is no DNA to check the TCRdb D call of TRBD2. Sequencing was performed on blood T cells: a sorted CD56 or NKG2C T cell subset, CD4+ or CD8+ T cells, or bulk PBMC T cells (not recorded which). This receptor was taken from a woman aged 50 to 60 in good health. CDR3 sequence: CASSLLRSGANIQYF.